This TCR beta chain emerged from a study of regulatory T cells in long-lasting Graves disease. This CDR3 region has 13 residues. Trimming removed 4 bases from V and 8 bases from J; junction bases left unmatched: 5. Looked up from germline, CDR1 is MNHEY and CDR2 is SMNVEV (reference sequence). To make TCR beta libraries, researchers used iRepertoire HTBI primers and Arm-PCR of CDR3 regions. TCRdb used MiXCR to reprocess the multiplex PCR reads, holding one entry per CDR3 protein. The table includes some 560,000 distinct CDR3 sequences, roughly 16% detected once. Stated time point: newly diagnosed GD, antithyroid drugs for less than 3 months. Generation of the TCR library employed RNA extracted from PBMCs. These same data were also listed under a study on T cells in Graves' hyperthyroidism and ophthalmopathy.

The sequencing used peripheral blood mononuclear cells (PBMCs), collected at new diagnosis, from a patient treated with antithyroid drugs. The gene calls are TRBV27 and TRBJ2-1; 7 bases align to TRBD2. The TCR comes from a woman aged 35-65 years with Graves disease. This chain's CDR3 is CASSWGGIDEQFF. The CDR3 bases are TGTGCCAGCAGTTGGGGAGGGATCGATGAGCAGTTCTTC.